The 12 T cell receptor beta chains presented below share a single source sample, sequenced in a study of cytomegalovirus exposure and HLA in healthy donors. Method: immunoSEQ multiplex PCR; TCRdb's copy keeps in-frame clones and lacks some. The sample records 200,000 to 250,000 clones, roughly 84% being singletons. Sequenced sample: PBMCs. The receptors derive from a woman under 30 in good health and CMV-seropositive.

This clone was observed a single time. This sequence joins TRBV28 and TRBJ2-7; D possibly corresponds to TRBD2 (5 bases). V was cut by 5 bases and J by 1 base, with 12 bases left in between. Germline V gene lookup returns CDR1 MDHEN and CDR2 SYDVKM. This CDR3 is 14 amino acids long. The CDR3 loop reads CASSNNGISYEQYF. As DNA, the CDR3 is TGTGCCAGCAGTAATAACGGGATTTCCTACGAGCAGTACTTC.

This rearrangement joins TRBV7-8 to TRBJ2-7; possibly TRBD2 for D (6 bases). Deletions cut 3 bases from V and 1 base from J, with 16 bases between. There are 16 residues in the CDR3. Germline V lookup: CDR1 SGHVS, CDR2 FQNEAQ. Here the CDR3 DNA reads TGTGCCAGCAGCTTCTCAAGCGGGCCTCTTTCCTACGAGCAGTACTTC. Translation gives CASSFSSGPLSYEQYF.

The chain is built from TRBV6-1 and TRBJ2-1, with 9 bases lining up with TRBD2. CDR3 length: 15 amino acids. The trim removed 4 bases at V and 9 bases at J, leaving 10 bases unmatched. Germline V lookup: CDR1 MNHNS, CDR2 SASEGT. The CDR3 coding sequence is TGTGCCAGCAGTGTTCCAGGACTAGCGCATATTGAGCAGTTCTTC. This codes for CASSVPGLAHIEQFF.

J is TRBJ2-4 and V is TRBV28, with TRBD1 as a possible D gene (5 bases). V shed 7 bases and J shed 0 bases, with 19 bases lying between them. In germline, CDR1 is MDHEN, CDR2 SYDVKM. This CDR3 has 17 amino acids. CDR3 loop: CASIYPVGVLAKNIQYF. As DNA, the CDR3 is TGTGCCAGCATTTACCCTGTAGGGGTTCTAGCCAAAAACATTCAGTACTTC.

The gene calls are TRBV28 and TRBJ2-7; 7 bases are a match to TRBD2. CDR1 and CDR2 (germline): MDHEN, SYDVKM. The length of the CDR3 is 12 residues. J gave up 4 bases and V 8 bases, and 5 bases lay outside the gene matches. The CDR3 nucleotides are TGTGCCAGCGGGGGGGGTGGGTACGAGCAGTACTTC. Amino acid sequence: CASGGGGYEQYF.

This chain connects TRBV15 to TRBJ1-1; maybe TRBD1 (5 bases). Germline CDR1 LNHNV, CDR2 YYDKDF (reference sequence). Trimming cost V 3 bases and J 1 base, with 9 bases left between them. The CDR3 is made up of 14 amino acids. For the CDR3, the DNA is TGTGCCACCAGCAGGTCCAGGGAGAACACTGAAGCTTTCTTT. Its protein product is CATSRSRENTEAFF. Looking up the rest from reference TRBV15 and TRBJ1-1 gives the full variable domain: DAMVIQNPRYQVTQFGKPVTLSCSQTLNHNVMYWYQQKSSQAPKLLFHYYDKDFNNEADTPDNFQSRRPNTSFCFLDIRSPGLGDTAMYLCATSRSRENTEAFFGQGTRLTVV.

The chain has TRBV5-6 and TRBJ2-7; 7 bases match TRBD1. V was pared by 3 bases and J by 4 bases, with 4 bases of the junction left unmatched. The CDR3 spans 13 residues. In germline, CDR1 is SGHDT, CDR2 YYEEEE. The CDR3 spells CASSWGTVYEQYF. DNA of the CDR3: TGTGCCAGCAGCTGGGGGACAGTATACGAGCAGTACTTC. Drawing the rest from reference TRBV5-6 and TRBJ2-7, the complete variable domain is DAGVTQSPTHLIKTRGQQVTLRCSPKSGHDTVSWYQQALGQGPQFIFQYYEEEERQRGNFPDRFSGHQFPNYSSELNVNALLLGDSALYLCASSWGTVYEQYFGPGTRLTVT.

V and J are TRBV5-4 and TRBJ2-5, with TRBD2 matching over 8 bases. The CDR3 loop spans 16 amino acids. V shed 1 base, J shed 0 bases, and the junction held 5 bases outside the gene matches. In germline, CDR1 is SGHNT, CDR2 YYREEE (reference sequence). The DNA of the CDR3 is TGTGCCAGCAGCTTGAGAACGGGAGGGTACCAAGAGACCCAGTACTTC. It yields the protein CASSLRTGGYQETQYF. The full variable domain, rest sourced from reference TRBV5-4 and TRBJ2-5, is ETGVTQSPTHLIKTRGQQVTLRCSSQSGHNTVSWYQQALGQGPQFIFQYYREEENGRGNFPPRFSGLQFPNYSSELNVNALELDDSALYLCASSLRTGGYQETQYFGPGTRLLVL.

This chain uses TRBV5-1 with TRBJ2-5; 8 bases are shared with TRBD1. Trimming at V came to 4 bases and at J to 0 bases, leaving 8 bases not matched to a gene. There are 16 residues in the CDR3. Germline-derived CDR1 and CDR2 are SGHRS and YFSETQ. CDR3 amino acids: CASSPGDRSYQETQYF. CDR3 coding DNA: TGCGCCAGCAGCCCGGGGGACAGGTCGTACCAAGAGACCCAGTACTTC.

The rearrangement links TRBV12-5 to TRBJ2-7; 7 bases agree with TRBD2. With 5 bases clipped from V and 6 bases from J, the junction kept 10 bases outside the gene matches. The CDR3 has 14 amino acids. The germline CDR1 and CDR2 sequences are LGHNT and FRNRAP. The CDR3 DNA is TGTGCTAGTGGTCCCCGGGGGGTCCCCGTCGAGCAGTACTTC. Translated, it gives CASGPRGVPVEQYF.

The chain uses TRBV5-4 and TRBJ2-5; tentative D call: TRBD2 (6 bases). The V and J ends lost 0 bases and 6 bases respectively, with 18 bases between them. Germline CDR1 reads SGHNT; CDR2 reads YYREEE (reference sequence). There are 16 residues in the CDR3. This chain's CDR3 is CASSLGAGTPTKTQYF. The DNA for the CDR3 is TGTGCCAGCAGCTTGGGGGCCGGGACTCCCACGAAGACCCAGTACTTC. The whole variable domain, remainder taken from reference TRBV5-4 and TRBJ2-5, is ETGVTQSPTHLIKTRGQQVTLRCSSQSGHNTVSWYQQALGQGPQFIFQYYREEENGRGNFPPRFSGLQFPNYSSELNVNALELDDSALYLCASSLGAGTPTKTQYFGPGTRLLVL.

The chain links TRBV9 to TRBJ2-3, with D perhaps matching TRBD2 (6 bases). The CDR3 runs 16 residues. V was clipped by 2 bases and J by 6 bases, with 19 bases between them. Per germline, CDR1 SGDLS and CDR2 YYNGEE. CDR3 amino acids: CASSVFRGDSRDTQYF. In DNA form, the CDR3 reads TGTGCCAGCAGCGTGTTCCGAGGGGACTCGCGGGATACGCAGTATTTT.